These 11 T cell receptor beta chains were sequenced from one sample in a study of cytomegalovirus exposure and HLA in healthy donors. The PCR ran on 60 Vbeta and 13 Jbeta primers. TCRdb keeps only in-frame clones here, not all; method: immunoSEQ multiplex PCR. The repertoire holds approximately 150,000 clones, with 80% to 85% as singletons. What was sequenced was PBMCs. These receptors came from a woman between 25 and 40 years old in good health and CMV-seronegative.

CDR3 coding DNA: TGCGCCAGCAGCCAAGATACTAGCGGGGGAGTGGCAGATACGCAGTATTTT. This codes for CASSQDTSGGVADTQYF. The V and J genes are TRBV4-3 and TRBJ2-3; TRBD2 agrees at 11 bases. Trimming at V came to 0 bases and at J to 4 bases, leaving 6 bases not matched to a gene. Germline V gives CDR1 LGHNA, CDR2 YSLEER. The CDR3 has 17 amino acids.

The chain is built from TRBV7-3 and TRBJ1-5; 9 bases match TRBD1. CDR1 is SGHTA, CDR2 FQGTGA, per germline. The CDR3 spans 18 residues. The ends lost 4 bases at V and 6 bases at J; junction bases unmatched: 16. CDR3 amino acids: CASSSKTGGKERIQPQHF. DNA of the CDR3: TGTGCCAGCAGCTCCAAAACAGGGGGCAAAGAACGTATTCAGCCCCAGCATTTT.

The rearrangement uses TRBV19 and TRBJ2-1; D might be TRBD1 (6 bases). Germline CDR1 is LNHDA and CDR2 is SQIVND (reference sequence). CDR3 size: 16 residues. Trimming cost V 1 base and J 6 bases, with 16 bases left between them. In DNA form, the CDR3 reads TGTGCCAGTAGTATAGGTGGGACACGGATCATCAATGAGCAGTTCTTC. This gives the protein CASSIGGTRIINEQFF.

V is TRBV14 and J is TRBJ2-7; TRBD1 matches 10 bases. Germline values: CDR1 SGHDN, CDR2 FVKESK. After removal of 2 bases from V and 3 bases from J, the junction contained 7 bases not matched to a gene. This CDR3 has 16 amino acids. The CDR3 region is CASSQYSGTGDYEQYF. The DNA for the CDR3 is TGTGCCAGCAGCCAATACTCAGGGACAGGGGACTACGAGCAGTACTTC. The whole variable domain, remainder taken from reference TRBV14 and TRBJ2-7, is EAGVTQFPSHSVIEKGQTVTLRCDPISGHDNLYWYRRVMGKEIKFLLHFVKESKQDESGMPNNRFLAERTGGTYSTLKVQPAELEDSGVYFCASSQYSGTGDYEQYFGPGTRLTVT.

The sample holds a few counts of this clone. The chain links TRBV5-4 to TRBJ1-2; TRBD1 is a possible D gene (5 bases). There are 13 residues in the CDR3. Germline V gives CDR1 SGHNT, CDR2 YYREEE (reference sequence). Trimming removed 4 bases from V and 4 bases from J, with 11 bases in between. CDR3 nucleotide sequence: TGTGCCAGCAGCCCAGGGTTCCCCTATGGCTACACCTTC. The encoded protein is CASSPGFPYGYTF.

The rearrangement uses TRBV4-3 and TRBJ1-2, with 9 bases matching TRBD1. The trim removed 1 base at V and 7 bases at J, leaving 7 bases unmatched. Germline CDR1 LGHNA, CDR2 YSLEER. The CDR3 length is 15 residues. The CDR3, as DNA: TGCGCCAGCAGCCAAGCCCTCGACAGGGGGACTGGCTACACCTTC. This codes for CASSQALDRGTGYTF.

The CDR3 here is CASSQIGVTEAFF. For the CDR3, the DNA is TGTGCCAGCAGTCAAATAGGGGTGACTGAAGCTTTCTTT. The chain has TRBV6-1 and TRBJ1-1; possible D gene TRBD1, 5 bases. The V and J ends lost 5 bases and 5 bases respectively, with 12 bases between them. CDR3 length: 13 amino acids. Germline CDR1 and CDR2: MNHNS and SASEGT.

The V and J genes are TRBV27 and TRBJ1-1, with 8 positions matching TRBD1. J was trimmed by 8 bases and V by 2 bases; bases with no gene match: 7. The CDR3 contains 14 residues. The germline gives CDR1 MNHEY, CDR2 SMNVEV (reference sequence). The CDR3 DNA sequence: TGTGCCAGCAGTTTAGGACAGGGTAACGGGGAAGCTTTCTTT. This codes for CASSLGQGNGEAFF.

This clone was seen a few times. This chain links TRBV7-9 with TRBJ1-5; D call uncertain. The CDR3 extends over 12 amino acids. The V gene lost 1 base and the J gene lost 6 bases, with 4 bases spanning the gap. Per germline, CDR1 SEHNR and CDR2 FQNEAQ (reference sequence). CDR3 sequence reads: CASSLDSQPQHF. Here the CDR3 DNA reads TGTGCCAGCAGCTTAGACAGTCAGCCCCAGCATTTT.

The V call is TRBV7-7, the J call TRBJ2-5; the match to TRBD1 covers 7 bases. CDR3 length: 15 amino acids. The J segment lost 2 bases and the V segment lost 3 bases, leaving 6 bases of the junction unmatched. Germline CDR1 SSHAT, CDR2 FNYEAQ (reference sequence). CDR3 coding DNA: TGTGCCAGCAGCTTGTTCGGGACAGCACAAGAGACCCAGTACTTC. Translating it yields CASSLFGTAQETQYF.

V and J are TRBV2 and TRBJ2-7; D possibly corresponds to TRBD2 (6 bases). V was cut by 3 bases and J by 5 bases, with 14 bases left in between. The germline CDR1 and CDR2 sequences are SNHLY and FYNNEI. The CDR3 has 14 amino acids. The CDR3 region has the DNA TGTGCCAGCAGTGACCCCCCCCGGACTAACGAGCAGTACTTC. Its protein product is CASSDPPRTNEQYF.